Following are 18 T cell receptor beta chains from one sample sequenced in a study of neoadjuvant anti-PD-1 for oral cavity cancer. Libraries were prepared by immunoSEQ multiplex PCR; TCRdb keeps only in-frame clonotypes and omits some of them. The table lists tens of thousands of clones, approximately 82% of them singletons. Sequencing used PBMCs, obtained before nivolumab (anti-PD-1) treatment. These receptors came from a person aged 35-80 years with oral cavity squamous cell carcinoma.

The chain carries TRBV27 and TRBJ1-1; D perhaps matches TRBD1 (5 bases). The CDR3 is made up of 15 amino acids. CDR1 is MNHEY, CDR2 SMNVEV, per germline (reference sequence). Trimming took 4 bases from V and 7 from J, leaving 19 bases between them. The CDR3 sequence is CASSSLASGFVEAFF. Here the CDR3 DNA reads TGTGCCAGCAGTTCGCTCGCCTCAGGGTTTGTTGAAGCTTTCTTT.

This clone was seen just once. The chain combines TRBV7-9 with TRBJ1-1, with 8 bases identical to TRBD1. From germline, CDR1 is SEHNR and CDR2 FQNEAQ (reference sequence). The CDR3 runs to 17 residues. Losses at the gene ends were 1 base for V and 7 bases for J; bases not matched to a gene: 14. CDR3 loop: CASSLGRVLQGADEAFF. The CDR3 DNA sequence: TGTGCCAGCAGCTTAGGAAGGGTCCTCCAGGGGGCCGATGAAGCTTTCTTT.

The chain recombines TRBV5-1 with TRBJ2-3; the match to TRBD2 covers 9 bases. The CDR3 is made up of 14 amino acids. Losses at the gene ends were 4 bases for V and 6 bases for J; bases not matched to a gene: 6. Germline V gives CDR1 SGHRS, CDR2 YFSETQ. DNA for the CDR3: TGCGCCAGCAGCCCCGGGACTAGCCAGGATACGCAGTATTTT. Its protein product is CASSPGTSQDTQYF.

The chain recombines TRBV4-1 with TRBJ1-5; D is perhaps TRBD1 (5 bases). The CDR3 has 18 amino acids. CDR1 is MGHRA, CDR2 YSYEKL, per germline. Trimming cost V 1 base and J 0 bases, with 16 bases left between them. As DNA, the CDR3 is TGCGCCAGCAGCCAAGGTTTTTTGGGACTTTATAGCAATCAGCCCCAGCATTTT. Protein sequence: CASSQGFLGLYSNQPQHF.

The rearrangement joins TRBV11-2 to TRBJ2-5; D ambiguous. CDR1 is SGHAT and CDR2 is FQNNGV in the germline V gene. This CDR3 contains 14 residues. Trimming removed 3 bases at V and 2 bases at J, with 10 bases between. The CDR3 spells CASSLALIQETQYF. The CDR3, as DNA: TGTGCCAGCAGCTTGGCACTGATACAAGAGACCCAGTACTTC.

A remark on this clone: This sample also contains other DNA sequences that code for the same CDR3. The chain combines TRBV11-3 with TRBJ2-3; possible D gene TRBD2, 5 bases. The CDR3 contains 15 residues. The V gene lost 1 base and the J gene lost 0 bases, with 8 bases spanning the gap. In germline, CDR1 is SGHNT, CDR2 YENEEA. Here the CDR3 DNA reads TGTGCCAGCAGCTTAGGGAGCGGAAGCACAGATACGCAGTATTTT. The encoded protein is CASSLGSGSTDTQYF.

The rearrangement joins TRBV11-2 to TRBJ1-6, with 9 bases aligning to TRBD1. Germline lookup yields CDR1 SGHAT and CDR2 FQNNGV. This CDR3 is 15 amino acids long. J gave up 8 bases and V 6 bases, and 8 bases lay outside the gene matches. Written as DNA, the CDR3 is TGTGCCAGCAGACGGACAGGGGACCGGTATTCACCCCTCCACTTT. Translated: CASRRTGDRYSPLHF.

The chain uses TRBV7-6 and TRBJ1-1; no reliable D call. Trimming removed 6 bases from V and 7 bases from J, with 12 bases in between. This CDR3 comprises 12 residues. Germline V lookup: CDR1 SGHVS, CDR2 FNYEAQ. CDR3 sequence: CASRSGAGEAFF. The CDR3 coding sequence is TGTGCCAGCAGGTCAGGAGCGGGTGAAGCTTTCTTT.

J is TRBJ2-7 and V is TRBV30; perhaps TRBD1 as D (6 bases). Germline V gene lookup returns CDR1 GTSNPN and CDR2 SVGIG (reference sequence). The ends were cut back, 4 bases at V and 3 bases at J, with 10 bases in the middle. The CDR3 is 12 residues long. The CDR3: CAWNRENYEQYF. The CDR3 DNA reads as TGTGCCTGGAACAGGGAGAACTACGAGCAGTACTTC.

The rearrangement links TRBV7-8 to TRBJ2-1, with D perhaps TRBD1 or TRBD2 (5 bases each). Germline lookup yields CDR1 SGHVS and CDR2 FQNEAQ. V gave up 5 bases and J gave up 0 bases, with 14 bases separating them. The CDR3 is 16 amino acids. CDR3 loop: CASSPGTTTSYNEQFF. The CDR3 region has the DNA TGTGCCAGCAGCCCAGGGACCACCACCTCCTACAATGAGCAGTTCTTC.

The CDR3 DNA sequence: TGTGCCAGCAGCACTAGCCCGGGACAGGGGAACTATGGCTACACCTTC. Residues: CASSTSPGQGNYGYTF. The V and J genes are TRBV7-2 and TRBJ1-2; TRBD1 aligns across 10 bases. CDR1 and CDR2 from the germline V gene are SGHTA and FQGNSA. The CDR3 is made up of 16 amino acids. The V and J ends lost 5 bases and 2 bases, in that order; junction bases with no gene match: 8.

The chain uses TRBV5-1 and TRBJ2-7; 10 nucleotides match TRBD2. V trimming: 4 bases; J trimming: 5 bases; junction bases outside the gene matches: 9. The CDR3 is 15 residues long. In germline, CDR1 is SGHRS, CDR2 YFSETQ. The CDR3 sequence is CASSRRTSGSNEQYF. The DNA for the CDR3 is TGCGCCAGCAGCCGGAGGACTAGCGGTTCCAACGAGCAGTACTTC.

This clone was seen only once. The chain is built from TRBV19 and TRBJ1-4; D is undetermined. Germline CDR1 LNHDA, CDR2 SQIVND (reference sequence). V dropped 9 bases and J dropped 8 bases, with 10 bases sitting between them. This CDR3 is built from 11 residues. The CDR3: CASEEREKLFF. DNA of the CDR3: TGTGCCAGCGAGGAGCGGGAAAAACTGTTTTTT.

CDR3 residues: CASSIASGRTGELFF. The CDR3, as DNA: TGTGCCAGTAGTATAGCGAGTGGGAGGACCGGGGAGCTGTTTTTT. The chain links TRBV19 to TRBJ2-2; D might be TRBD2 (6 bases). V was cut by 1 base and J by 5 bases, with 11 bases left in between. There are 15 residues in the CDR3. The germline V gene has CDR1 LNHDA and CDR2 SQIVND (reference sequence). Together with reference TRBV19 and TRBJ2-2, the CDR3 gives the full variable domain: DGGITQSPKYLFRKEGQNVTLSCEQNLNHDAMYWYRQDPGQGLRLIYYSQIVNDFQKGDIAEGYSVSREKKESFPLTVTSAQKNPTAFYLCASSIASGRTGELFFGEGSRLTVL.

The CDR3 nucleotides are TGTGCCAGCAGCCAGACTGTCTACGAGCAGTACTTC. Protein product: CASSQTVYEQYF. The chain combines TRBV7-3 with TRBJ2-7; D is undetermined. The CDR3 spans 12 residues. V was pared by 5 bases and J by 3 bases, with 8 bases between. The germline gives CDR1 SGHTA, CDR2 FQGTGA.

A few counts support this clone. The rearrangement joins TRBV28 to TRBJ2-2, with 12 bases identical to TRBD2. This CDR3 has 19 amino acids. Germline CDR1 reads MDHEN; CDR2 reads SYDVKM. Trimming cost V 5 bases and J 1 base; bases outside gene matches: 11. The CDR3 protein is CASSPRIGLAGRNTGELFF. In DNA form, the CDR3 reads TGTGCCAGCAGTCCACGAATCGGACTAGCGGGACGGAACACCGGGGAGCTGTTTTTT.

The V and J genes are TRBV28 and TRBJ1-1; 10 bases are shared with TRBD1. The CDR3 length is 17 residues. Germline V lookup: CDR1 MDHEN, CDR2 SYDVKM. The J segment lost 4 bases and the V segment lost 1 base, leaving 9 bases of the junction unmatched. CDR3 protein: CASSLSTNWDRGTEAFF. The CDR3 DNA is TGTGCCAGCAGTTTATCGACCAATTGGGACAGGGGCACTGAAGCTTTCTTT.

The CDR3 here is CASSEGGQRAYEQYF. The CDR3, as DNA: TGTGCCAGCAGTGAAGGTGGACAGAGGGCCTACGAGCAGTACTTC. The chain uses TRBV6-1 and TRBJ2-7; D is possibly TRBD1 (6 bases). Between the trimmed V and J ends, which lost 1 base and 2 bases, there was a span of 12 bases. Germline CDR1 is MNHNS and CDR2 is SASEGT. This CDR3 comprises 15 residues.